There are a few counts of the clone carrying this TCR beta chain. This entry is derived from a study of cytomegalovirus exposure and HLA in healthy donors. 60 Vbeta and 13 Jbeta primers were used in PCR. Produced via immunoSEQ multiplex PCR; TCRdb's table is partial and in-frame only. The data contain 85,000 to 100,000 clones, around 77% of them seen just once; the ten biggest clones take up around 3.5%. CDR3 size: 15 residues. CDR1 LNHDA and CDR2 SQIVND come from the germline V gene (reference sequence). V gave up 6 bases and J gave up 0 bases; unmatched junction bases: 3. This clonotype originated in a man between 40 and 49 years old in good health and CMV-seronegative. The chain couples TRBV19 to TRBJ1-5; 9 bases fit TRBD1. The specimen sequenced was PBMCs. The CDR3 bases are TGTGCCAGTAGGGGACAGGGTGGTAGCAATCAGCCCCAGCATTTT. Amino acid sequence: CASRGQGGSNQPQHF.